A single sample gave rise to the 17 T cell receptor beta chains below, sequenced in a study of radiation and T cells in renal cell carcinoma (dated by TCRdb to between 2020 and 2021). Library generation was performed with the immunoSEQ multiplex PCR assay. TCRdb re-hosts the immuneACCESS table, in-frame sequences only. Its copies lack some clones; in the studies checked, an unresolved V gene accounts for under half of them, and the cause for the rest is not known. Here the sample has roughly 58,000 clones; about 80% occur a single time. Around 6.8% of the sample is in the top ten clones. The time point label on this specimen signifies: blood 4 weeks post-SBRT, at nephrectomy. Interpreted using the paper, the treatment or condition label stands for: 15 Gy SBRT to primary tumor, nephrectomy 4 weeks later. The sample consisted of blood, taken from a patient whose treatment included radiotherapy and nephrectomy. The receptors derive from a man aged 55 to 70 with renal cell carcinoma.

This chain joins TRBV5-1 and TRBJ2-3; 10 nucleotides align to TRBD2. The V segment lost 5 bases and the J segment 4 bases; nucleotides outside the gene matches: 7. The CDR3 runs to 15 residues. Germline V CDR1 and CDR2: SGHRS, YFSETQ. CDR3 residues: CASSSLAGEPDTQYF. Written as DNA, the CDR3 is TGCGCCAGCAGTTCGCTAGCGGGAGAGCCAGATACGCAGTATTTT.

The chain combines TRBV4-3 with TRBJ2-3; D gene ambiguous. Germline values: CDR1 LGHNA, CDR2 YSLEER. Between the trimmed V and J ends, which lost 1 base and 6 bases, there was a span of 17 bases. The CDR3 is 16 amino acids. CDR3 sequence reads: CASSQVRSGTADTQYF. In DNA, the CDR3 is TGCGCCAGCAGCCAAGTAAGGTCAGGAACTGCCGATACGCAGTATTTT.

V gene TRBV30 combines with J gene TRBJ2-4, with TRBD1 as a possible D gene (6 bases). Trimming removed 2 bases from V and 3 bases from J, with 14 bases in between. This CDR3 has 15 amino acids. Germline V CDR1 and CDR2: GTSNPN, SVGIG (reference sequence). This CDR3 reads CAWSLTGTGKNIQYF. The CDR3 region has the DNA TGTGCCTGGAGTTTAACAGGGACGGGCAAAAACATTCAGTACTTC.

The CDR3 region has the DNA TGCGCCAGCAGCCAAGAGGGGGGGGGAGGCTCAGGAAACACCATATATTTT. Translation: CASSQEGGGGSGNTIYF. V and J are TRBV4-1 and TRBJ1-3, with a weak D call TRBD1 (5 bases). CDR1 and CDR2 (germline): MGHRA, YSYEKL. V shed 0 bases and J shed 4 bases, with 16 bases lying between them. CDR3 size: 17 residues.

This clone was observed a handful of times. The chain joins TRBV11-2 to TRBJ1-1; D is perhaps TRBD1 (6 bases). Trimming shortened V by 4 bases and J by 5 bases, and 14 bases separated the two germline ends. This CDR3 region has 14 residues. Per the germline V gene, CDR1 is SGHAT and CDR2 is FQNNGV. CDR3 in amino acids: CASSSNRVGTEAFF. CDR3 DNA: TGTGCCAGCAGCTCTAACAGGGTGGGAACTGAAGCTTTCTTT. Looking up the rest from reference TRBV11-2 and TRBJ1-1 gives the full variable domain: EAGVAQSPRYKIIEKRQSVAFWCNPISGHATLYWYQQILGQGPKLLIQFQNNGVVDDSQLPKDRFSAERLKGVDSTLKIQPAKLEDSAVYLCASSSNRVGTEAFFGQGTRLTVV.

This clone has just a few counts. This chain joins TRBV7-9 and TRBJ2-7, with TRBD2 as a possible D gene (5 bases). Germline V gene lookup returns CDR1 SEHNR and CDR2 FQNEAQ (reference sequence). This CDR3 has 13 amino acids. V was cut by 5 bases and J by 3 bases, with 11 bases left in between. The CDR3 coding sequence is TGTGCCAGCAGCCAGGACGGAGGCTACGAGCAGTACGTC. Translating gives CASSQDGGYEQYV.

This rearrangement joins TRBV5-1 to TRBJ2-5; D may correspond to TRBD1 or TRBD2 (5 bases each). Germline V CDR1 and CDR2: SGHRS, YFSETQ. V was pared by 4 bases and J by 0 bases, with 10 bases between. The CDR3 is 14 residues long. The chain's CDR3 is CASSPGPDQETQYF. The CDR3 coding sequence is TGCGCCAGCAGCCCGGGACCGGACCAAGAGACCCAGTACTTC.

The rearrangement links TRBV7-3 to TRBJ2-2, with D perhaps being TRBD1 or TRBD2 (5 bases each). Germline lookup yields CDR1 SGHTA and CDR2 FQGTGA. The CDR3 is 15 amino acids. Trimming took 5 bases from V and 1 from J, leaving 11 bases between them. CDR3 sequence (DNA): TGTGCCAGCAGCCCCCGGGGCGAGAACACCGGGGAGCTGTTTTTT. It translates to CASSPRGENTGELFF.

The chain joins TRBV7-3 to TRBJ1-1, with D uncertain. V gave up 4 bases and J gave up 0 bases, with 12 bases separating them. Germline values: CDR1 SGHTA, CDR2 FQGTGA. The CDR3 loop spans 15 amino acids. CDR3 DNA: TGTGCCAGCAGCTCAAGAGGCGGTATGAACACTGAAGCTTTCTTT. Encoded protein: CASSSRGGMNTEAFF.

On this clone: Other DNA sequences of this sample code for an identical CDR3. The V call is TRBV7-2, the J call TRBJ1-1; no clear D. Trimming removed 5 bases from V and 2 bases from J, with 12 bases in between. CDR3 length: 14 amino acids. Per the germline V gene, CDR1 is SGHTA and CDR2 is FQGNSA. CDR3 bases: TGTGCCAGCAGCCTCGACATTTCAAACACTGAAGCTTTCTTT. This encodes CASSLDISNTEAFF. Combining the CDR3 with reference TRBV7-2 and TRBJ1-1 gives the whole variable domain GAGVSQSPSNKVTEKGKDVELRCDPISGHTALYWYRQSLGQGLEFLIYFQGNSAPDKSGLPSDRFSAERTGGSVSTLTIQRTQQEDSAVYLCASSLDISNTEAFFGQGTRLTVV.

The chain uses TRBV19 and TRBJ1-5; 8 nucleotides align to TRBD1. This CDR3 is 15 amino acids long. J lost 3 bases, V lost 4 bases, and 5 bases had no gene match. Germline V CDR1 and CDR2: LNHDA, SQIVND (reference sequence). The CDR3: CASSTGTGSNQPQHF. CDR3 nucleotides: TGTGCCAGTAGTACAGGGACAGGATCCAATCAGCCCCAGCATTTT.

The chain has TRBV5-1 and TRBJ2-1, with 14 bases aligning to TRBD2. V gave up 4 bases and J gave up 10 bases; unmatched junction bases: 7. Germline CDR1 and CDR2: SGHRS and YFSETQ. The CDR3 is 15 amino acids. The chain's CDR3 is CASSLTSGRAGEQFF. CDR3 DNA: TGCGCCAGCAGCCTGACTAGCGGGAGGGCGGGAGAGCAGTTCTTC.

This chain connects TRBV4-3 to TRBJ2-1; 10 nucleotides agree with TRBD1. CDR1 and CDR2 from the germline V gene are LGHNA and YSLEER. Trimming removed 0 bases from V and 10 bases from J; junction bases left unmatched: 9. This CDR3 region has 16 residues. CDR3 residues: CASSQEPGQGKEEQFF. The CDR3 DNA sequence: TGCGCCAGCAGCCAAGAGCCGGGACAGGGGAAGGAGGAGCAGTTCTTC.

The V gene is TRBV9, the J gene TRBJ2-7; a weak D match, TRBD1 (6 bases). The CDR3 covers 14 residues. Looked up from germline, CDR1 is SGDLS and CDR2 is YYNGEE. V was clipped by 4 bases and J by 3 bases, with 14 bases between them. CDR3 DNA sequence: TGTGCCAGCAGCTCAAACCCGGACAGCTACGAGCAGTACGTC. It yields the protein CASSSNPDSYEQYV.

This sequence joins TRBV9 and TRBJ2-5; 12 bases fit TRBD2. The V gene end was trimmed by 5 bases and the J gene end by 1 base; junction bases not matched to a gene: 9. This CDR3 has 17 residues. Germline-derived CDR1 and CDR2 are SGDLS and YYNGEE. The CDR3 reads CASSTSGGFLTQETQYF. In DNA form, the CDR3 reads TGTGCCAGCAGTACTAGCGGGGGGTTTCTGACCCAAGAGACCCAGTACTTC. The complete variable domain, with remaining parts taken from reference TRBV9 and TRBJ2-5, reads DSGVTQTPKHLITATGQRVTLRCSPRSGDLSVYWYQQSLDQGLQFLIQYYNGEERAKGNILERFSAQQFPDLHSELNLSSLELGDSALYFCASSTSGGFLTQETQYFGPGTRLLVL.

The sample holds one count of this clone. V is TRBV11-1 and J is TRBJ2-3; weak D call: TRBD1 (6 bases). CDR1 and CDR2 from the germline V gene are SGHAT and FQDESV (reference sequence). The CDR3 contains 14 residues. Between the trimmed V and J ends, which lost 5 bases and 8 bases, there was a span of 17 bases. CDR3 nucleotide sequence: TGTGCCAGCAGCCCACGACAGGACCCCGGTACGCAGTATTTT. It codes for CASSPRQDPGTQYF.

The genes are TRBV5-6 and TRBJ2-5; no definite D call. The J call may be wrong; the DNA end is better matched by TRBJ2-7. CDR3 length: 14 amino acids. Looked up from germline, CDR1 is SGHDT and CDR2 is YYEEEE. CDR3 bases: TGTGCCAGCAGCTTAGGCCGGTTAGCCTACGAGCAGTACTTC. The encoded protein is CASSLGRLAYEQYF.